These 18 T cell receptor beta chains share one sample of origin, sequenced in a study of blood T cell repertoires in COVID-19. TCRdb's table, derived via immunoSEQ multiplex PCR, lists solely in-frame clones and lacks some. The table has some 200,000 clones, approximately 86% seen once; the top ten hold 2.5% to 3.5%. Specimen: peripheral blood. These receptor sequences come from a middle-aged man with active or convalescent COVID-19.

This clone was observed a handful of times. The V and J genes are TRBV18 and TRBJ1-3, with D possibly TRBD1 on 5 matching bases. With 4 bases removed from V and 0 bases from J, the gap between germline ends came to 13 bases. Germline loops: CDR1 KGHSH, CDR2 LQKENI. This CDR3 spans 16 amino acids. CDR3 DNA sequence: TGTGCCAGCTCACAGAGCCAGGGCGGCTCTGGAAACACCATATATTTT. This encodes CASSQSQGGSGNTIYF.

The chain employs TRBV19 and TRBJ2-6; TRBD1 matches at 11 bases. Losses at the gene ends were 2 bases for V and 1 base for J; bases not matched to a gene: 10. The CDR3 length is 20 residues. Per germline, CDR1 LNHDA and CDR2 SQIVND (reference sequence). The CDR3 reads CASSIRPTGTGGSGANVLTF. DNA of the CDR3: TGTGCCAGTAGTATACGTCCAACCGGGACAGGGGGATCTGGGGCCAACGTCCTGACTTTC.

The chain uses TRBV7-2 and TRBJ2-3; D is possibly TRBD2 (7 bases). Trimming removed 7 bases from V and 5 bases from J, with 19 bases in between. The CDR3 runs to 15 residues. Germline-derived CDR1 and CDR2 are SGHTA and FQGNSA. CDR3 coding DNA: TGTGCCAGCACCTTGGACGGGGGGCGAATAGATACGCAGTATTTT. As protein: CASTLDGGRIDTQYF.

This chain connects TRBV7-3 to TRBJ1-5, with no clear D. V lost 5 bases and J 3 bases, leaving 8 bases between the germline ends. The CDR3 sequence is 13 residues long. CDR1 and CDR2 from the germline V gene are SGHTA and FQGTGA. This CDR3 is CASSPGYNQPQHF. DNA of the CDR3: TGTGCCAGCAGCCCAGGATACAATCAGCCCCAGCATTTT.

The V gene is TRBV18, the J gene TRBJ1-1; D gene uncertain. This CDR3 contains 14 residues. Germline CDR1 reads KGHSH; CDR2 reads LQKENI. V was trimmed by 3 bases and J by 4 bases, leaving 12 bases between them. CDR3 coding DNA: TGTGCCAGCTCACCGGCAGGCCGGGGCACTGAAGCTTTCTTT. This encodes CASSPAGRGTEAFF.

The V gene is TRBV10-1, the J gene TRBJ2-5; possibly TRBD1 for D (6 bases). The length of the CDR3 is 12 residues. V lost 10 bases, J lost 5 bases, and 14 bases lay in between. From germline, CDR1 is WNHNN and CDR2 SYGVQD (reference sequence). CDR3 DNA: TGCGCCACCACAGGGAATTGGGAGACCCAGTACTTC. Its translation is CATTGNWETQYF.

This chain joins TRBV5-1 and TRBJ2-1; 7 nucleotides match TRBD1. From germline, CDR1 is SGHRS and CDR2 YFSETQ. The ends lost 5 bases at V and 2 bases at J; junction bases unmatched: 10. There are 16 residues in the CDR3. In DNA form, the CDR3 reads TGCGCCAGCAGGAGAAGGGGGCTAGAAGCCTACAATGAGCAGTTCTTC. Translating gives CASRRRGLEAYNEQFF.

This rearrangement joins TRBV5-1 to TRBJ2-2; the D gene is possibly TRBD2 (5 bases). The germline V and J ends were trimmed by 3 bases and 6 bases, with 18 bases remaining between them. The CDR3 covers 16 residues. CDR1 and CDR2 (germline): SGHRS, YFSETQ. The CDR3 sequence: CASSWGEISRPGELFF. In DNA, the CDR3 is TGCGCCAGCAGCTGGGGAGAAATAAGCCGCCCCGGGGAGCTGTTTTTT. The full variable domain, its missing parts supplied by reference TRBV5-1 and TRBJ2-2, is KAGVTQTPRYLIKTRGQQVTLSCSPISGHRSVSWYQQTPGQGLQFLFEYFSETQRNKGNFPGRFSGRQFSNSRSEMNVSTLELGDSALYLCASSWGEISRPGELFFGEGSRLTVL.

The rearrangement uses TRBV30 and TRBJ1-1, with D possibly TRBD1 on 6 matching bases. V was shortened by 0 bases and J by 6 bases, with 11 bases between the two germline ends. Germline V gene lookup returns CDR1 GTSNPN and CDR2 SVGIG (reference sequence). The CDR3 has 13 residues. CDR3 sequence (DNA): TGTGCCTGGAGTGTACTTGGGGGCCCTGAAGCTTTCTTT. The encoded protein is CAWSVLGGPEAFF.

The rearrangement joins TRBV7-8 to TRBJ1-1; 9 nucleotides agree with TRBD1. CDR3 length: 17 residues. Germline CDR1 reads SGHVS; CDR2 reads FQNEAQ. Unmatched junction bases numbered 8, after V lost 2 bases and J lost 1 base. The CDR3 loop reads CASSLSGTGKSNTEAFF. The DNA for the CDR3 is TGTGCCAGCAGCTTATCCGGGACAGGGAAGTCGAACACTGAAGCTTTCTTT.

This clone occurred once. The CDR3 DNA reads TGTGCCAGCAGTTTCTTGAACACTGAAGCTTTCTTT. The encoded protein is CASSFLNTEAFF. The chain recombines TRBV28 with TRBJ1-1; unclear D gene. Germline CDR1 MDHEN, CDR2 SYDVKM. With 3 bases removed from V and 0 bases from J, the gap between germline ends came to 2 bases. This CDR3 has 12 amino acids.

V usage is TRBV30 and J usage is TRBJ2-5; D is unclear. Per the germline V gene, CDR1 is GTSNPN and CDR2 is SVGIG (reference sequence). Trimming took 0 bases from V and 5 from J, leaving 10 bases between them. CDR3 size: 13 residues. The CDR3 DNA sequence: TGTGCCTGGAGTGTACTGCGCCGGGAGACCCAGTACTTC. Its protein is CAWSVLRRETQYF.

The chain has TRBV19 and TRBJ2-1; a possible D gene is TRBD1 (6 bases). V was pared by 6 bases and J by 5 bases, with 11 bases between. Germline CDR1 is LNHDA and CDR2 is SQIVND (reference sequence). This CDR3 has 13 residues. The chain's CDR3 is CASSWGLNNEQFF. In DNA form, the CDR3 reads TGTGCCAGTAGCTGGGGGCTAAACAATGAGCAGTTCTTC.

The chain links TRBV18 to TRBJ1-1; 9 bases line up with TRBD1. With V trimmed by 6 bases and J by 5 bases, 4 bases remained unmatched. The germline gives CDR1 KGHSH, CDR2 LQKENI. The CDR3 is 13 residues long. The CDR3 protein is CASSGQGGTEAFF. The DNA for the CDR3 is TGTGCCAGCTCGGGACAGGGAGGGACTGAAGCTTTCTTT.

This clone was counted a single time. V gene TRBV3-1 (or the pseudogene TRBV3-2) combines with J gene TRBJ2-5; TRBD2 might be the D (6 bases). V lost 3 bases to trimming and J lost 4 bases, with 18 bases between them. Germline loops: CDR1 LGHDT, CDR2 YNNKEL (reference sequence). The CDR3 sequence is 16 residues long. CDR3 loop: CASSHQLRGWGETQYF. In nucleotides, the CDR3 is TGTGCCAGCAGCCACCAACTGCGGGGTTGGGGAGAGACCCAGTACTTC.

The chain has TRBV28 and TRBJ2-1; tentatively, D is TRBD2 (7 bases). From germline, CDR1 is MDHEN and CDR2 SYDVKM. The CDR3 totals 14 residues. The V end lost 7 bases, the J end lost 4 bases, and 14 bases lay between the germline ends. CDR3 protein: CASKKGGEYNEQFF. The CDR3 DNA reads as TGTGCCAGCAAAAAGGGGGGGGAATACAATGAGCAGTTCTTC.

The table lists this clone with a few counts. V usage is TRBV28 and J usage is TRBJ1-3; the D is unclear. There are 15 residues in the CDR3. Deletions cut 5 bases from V and 1 base from J, with 12 bases between. CDR1 is MDHEN, CDR2 SYDVKM, per germline. The CDR3 bases are TGTGCCAGCAGTCGGTCGGGGATTTCTGGAAACACCATATATTTT. Translated, it gives CASSRSGISGNTIYF.

This clone appeared once. The chain combines TRBV30 with TRBJ2-1; 7 nucleotides agree with TRBD1. The V and J ends lost 1 base and 9 bases, in that order; junction bases with no gene match: 3. Germline CDR1 and CDR2: GTSNPN and SVGIG (reference sequence). CDR3 length: 12 amino acids. As DNA, the CDR3 is TGTGCCTGGAGTGCGTCAGGGGGTGAGCAGTTCTTC. It is translated as CAWSASGGEQFF.